This T cell receptor beta chain was recovered during a study of cytomegalovirus exposure and HLA in healthy donors. General study results and limits: Analyses of presence/absence relied on an assumption of roughly uniform sequencing depth across donors.

Points on this clone: Its antigen is still unknown.

The CDR3 totals 15 residues. With V trimmed by 3 bases and J by 3 bases, 4 bases remained unmatched. Per the germline V gene, CDR1 is MRHNA and CDR2 is SNTAGT. This PCR relied on a set of 60 Vbeta primers and 13 Jbeta primers. The repertoire was sequenced with immunoSEQ multiplex PCR; TCRdb's copy has only in-frame clones and lacks some. The sample has about 98,000 clones, more than 60% seen once. V is TRBV6-4 and J is TRBJ2-3, with TRBD1 identical over 9 bases. Input material: PBMCs. The receptor was isolated from a man aged 18 to 35 in good health and CMV-seropositive. The CDR3 sequence is CASSEQGAVTDTQYF. The CDR3 DNA follows: TGTGCCAGCAGTGAACAGGGGGCGGTTACAGATACGCAGTATTTT.